This TCR beta chain was identified in a study of cytomegalovirus exposure and HLA in healthy donors. As for the study in general: Out of about 180 million T cells, an earlier analysis found about 100 million unique TCR beta sequences in total. Genotyping of some 390 donors showed that roughly 83% belonged to the Caucasian-associated ancestry cluster. Whole-study findings and limits: High sensitivity and specificity were reportedly achieved when the classifier diagnosed cytomegalovirus status. Owing to their indistinguishability, certain V segments, notably TRBV6-2 and TRBV6-3, were excluded.

Details on this clone: Its specificity is unknown.

13 Jbeta primers and 60 Vbeta primers were used for the PCR. Sequencing used immunoSEQ multiplex PCR; TCRdb keeps in-frame clones, though not all of them. The table shows about 110,000 clones, with 78% occurring only once. This CDR3 has 15 amino acids. The ends lost 0 bases at V and 7 bases at J; junction bases unmatched: 9. CDR1 is SGDLS, CDR2 YYNGEE, per germline. The chain joins TRBV9 to TRBJ2-7; 8 bases agree with TRBD2. The clonotype was recovered from a woman in her 30s in good health and CMV-seronegative. Input material: PBMCs. Here the CDR3 reads CASSVDGGLVREQYF. The CDR3 DNA sequence: TGTGCCAGCAGCGTAGATGGGGGACTAGTCCGAGAGCAGTACTTC.